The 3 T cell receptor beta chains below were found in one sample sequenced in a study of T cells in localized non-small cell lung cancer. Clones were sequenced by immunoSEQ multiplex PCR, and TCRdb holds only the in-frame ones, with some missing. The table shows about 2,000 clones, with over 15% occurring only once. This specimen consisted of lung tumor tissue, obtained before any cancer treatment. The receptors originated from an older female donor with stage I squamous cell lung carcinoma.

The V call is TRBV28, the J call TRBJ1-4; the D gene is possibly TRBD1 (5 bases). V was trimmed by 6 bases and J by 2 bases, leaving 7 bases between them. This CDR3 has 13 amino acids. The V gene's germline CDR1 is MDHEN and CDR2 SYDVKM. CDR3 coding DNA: TGTGCCAGCAGGGGGCGGACTAATGAAAAACTGTTTTTT. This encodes CASRGRTNEKLFF.

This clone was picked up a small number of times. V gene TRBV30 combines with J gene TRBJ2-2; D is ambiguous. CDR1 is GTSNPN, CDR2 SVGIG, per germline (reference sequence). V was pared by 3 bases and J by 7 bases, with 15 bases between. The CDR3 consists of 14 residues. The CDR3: CAWRRGTQGGELFF. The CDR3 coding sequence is TGTGCCTGGAGGAGAGGTACACAAGGCGGGGAGCTGTTTTTT.

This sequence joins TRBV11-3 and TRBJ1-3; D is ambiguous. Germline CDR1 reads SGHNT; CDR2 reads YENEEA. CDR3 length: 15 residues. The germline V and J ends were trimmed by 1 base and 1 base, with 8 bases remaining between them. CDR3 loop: CASSLGGSSGNTIYF. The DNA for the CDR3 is TGTGCCAGCAGCTTAGGAGGGAGTTCTGGAAACACCATATATTTT. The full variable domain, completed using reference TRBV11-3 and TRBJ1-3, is EAGVVQSPRYKIIEKKQPVAFWCNPISGHNTLYWYLQNLGQGPELLIRYENEEAVDDSQLPKDRFSAERLKGVDSTLKIQPAELGDSAVYLCASSLGGSSGNTIYFGEGSWLTVV.